These 19 T cell receptor beta chains share one sample of origin, sequenced in a study of blood T cells in healthy people across ages. A second PCR of 7 to 11 cycles used a sample-barcoded 5' primer and a J-beta primer mix. Via MiXCR, TCRdb re-called the 5' RACE reads, giving one row per CDR3 protein. There are 500,000 to 700,000 distinct CDR3 sequences in the sample; about 28% occur only once, and around a sixth lies in the top ten. Sequenced material: blood. These receptors all come from a woman at least 80 years old in good health.

This clonotype was seen at least ten times. This chain connects TRBV18 to TRBJ1-5, with TRBD1 as a possible D gene (6 bases). V lost 6 bases, J lost 11 bases, and 17 bases lay in between. The CDR3 sequence is 13 residues long. Germline loops: CDR1 KGHSH, CDR2 LQKENI. This CDR3 reads CASSPVGAVTQHF. In DNA, the CDR3 is TGTGCCAGCTCGCCCGTGGGGGCCGTGACCCAGCATTTT.

A remark on this clonotype: Since a much larger clone is just one base distant, this may be a read error. The genes are TRBV6-2 or TRBV6-3 and TRBJ1-2, with TRBD1 as a possible D gene (6 bases). Per the germline V gene, CDR1 is MNHEY and CDR2 is SVGEGT. The CDR3 has 16 amino acids. The CDR3 coding sequence is TGTGCCAGCAGTAGCGATCACGGGACAAGAGACTATGACTACACCTTC. Translated: CASSSDHGTRDYDYTF.

This clonotype showed up just a few times. The gene calls are TRBV27 and TRBJ1-1; D is perhaps TRBD1 (5 bases). Germline loops: CDR1 MNHEY, CDR2 SMNVEV (reference sequence). Trimming removed 5 bases from V and 1 base from J, with 17 bases in between. This CDR3 contains 16 residues. As DNA, the CDR3 is TGTGCCAGCAGTAAGAACCAGGGAAGAGCGAACACTGAAGCTTTCTTT. Protein: CASSKNQGRANTEAFF.

The genes are TRBV7-2 and TRBJ2-1, with D possibly being TRBD2 (5 bases). The CDR3 has 16 amino acids. Germline loops: CDR1 SGHTA, CDR2 FQGNSA. V dropped 1 base and J dropped 0 bases, with 10 bases sitting between them. CDR3: CASSLEVLASYNEQFF. The CDR3 DNA sequence: TGTGCCAGCAGCTTAGAGGTCCTAGCCTCCTACAATGAGCAGTTCTTC.

This clonotype was counted between two and nine times. The chain links TRBV5-1 to TRBJ1-3; D is unclear. The CDR3 extends over 16 amino acids. V was clipped by 0 bases and J by 0 bases, with 10 bases between them. Germline loops: CDR1 SGHRS, CDR2 YFSETQ. CDR3 in amino acids: CASSLEALGSGNTIYF. The CDR3 nucleotides are TGCGCCAGCAGCTTGGAGGCTTTGGGCTCTGGAAACACCATATATTTT. The whole variable domain, remainder taken from reference TRBV5-1 and TRBJ1-3, is KAGVTQTPRYLIKTRGQQVTLSCSPISGHRSVSWYQQTPGQGLQFLFEYFSETQRNKGNFPGRFSGRQFSNSRSEMNVSTLELGDSALYLCASSLEALGSGNTIYFGEGSWLTVV.

Note on this clonotype: A much larger clone differs from this one at a single base, so this may be a read error. The chain employs TRBV3-1 and TRBJ1-2; D remains ambiguous. The germline gives CDR1 LGHDT, CDR2 YNNKEL (reference sequence). This CDR3 spans 14 amino acids. In DNA form, the CDR3 reads TGTGCCAGCAGCCCCTTACGAGTTAACTATGGCTACATCTTC. Its protein is CASSPLRVNYGYIF. The full variable domain, completed using reference TRBV3-1 and TRBJ1-2, is DTAVSQTPKYLVTQMGNDKSIKCEQNLGHDTMYWYKQDSKKFLKIMFSYNNKELIINETVPNRFSPKSPDKAHLNLHINSLELGDSAVYFCASSPLRVNYGYIFGSGTRLTVV.

This clonotype was counted at least ten times. The chain joins TRBV20-1 to TRBJ2-1; 8 bases are a match to TRBD2. This CDR3 comprises 12 residues. Trimming cost V 5 bases and J 9 bases; bases outside gene matches: 6. Per germline, CDR1 DFQATT and CDR2 SNEGSKA (reference sequence). The CDR3 bases are TGCAGTGCTCTGGCGGGGGGAGGTGAGCAGTTCTTC. This translates into CSALAGGGEQFF.

The CDR3 nucleotides read TGCAGTGCTCTACTAGCGGGGGGGCCTATCCACGAGCAGTACTTC. Translated, it gives CSALLAGGPIHEQYF. The chain employs TRBV20-1 and TRBJ2-4; 13 bases align to TRBD2. The J call may be wrong; the DNA end is better matched by TRBJ2-7. This CDR3 is built from 15 residues. From germline, CDR1 is DFQATT and CDR2 SNEGSKA (reference sequence).

This sequence joins TRBV10-2 and TRBJ1-5; TRBD1 agrees at 8 bases. The CDR3 is 21 amino acids. The V gene end was trimmed by 2 bases and the J gene end by 0 bases; junction bases not matched to a gene: 18. Looked up from germline, CDR1 is WSHSY and CDR2 is SAAADI. The CDR3 DNA reads TGCGCCAGCAGTGAGACAATGTCGGGACAGGTTGGGACATATAGCAATCAGCCCCAGCATTTT. Amino acids: CASSETMSGQVGTYSNQPQHF.

This clonotype showed up just a few times. The chain joins TRBV20-1 to TRBJ2-7; the D gene is possibly TRBD1 (6 bases). Germline values: CDR1 DFQATT, CDR2 SNEGSKA (reference sequence). With 3 bases removed from V and 2 bases from J, the gap between germline ends came to 14 bases. There are 14 residues in the CDR3. The CDR3 loop is CSARGRQAPYEQYF. CDR3 DNA: TGCAGTGCTAGGGGCAGACAGGCCCCCTACGAGCAGTACTTC.

V is TRBV30 and J is TRBJ2-2; no clear D gene. Trimming removed 2 bases from V and 6 bases from J, with 4 bases in between. The CDR3 is 11 residues long. CDR1 GTSNPN and CDR2 SVGIG come from the germline V gene (reference sequence). DNA for the CDR3: TGTGCCTGGAGTTTCCCCGGGGAGCTGTTTTTT. Its translation: CAWSFPGELFF.

This clonotype appeared many times. The chain couples TRBV24-1 to TRBJ2-5, with D possibly TRBD1 on 5 matching bases. The V and J ends lost 0 bases and 2 bases respectively, with 9 bases between them. The germline CDR1 and CDR2 sequences are KGHDR and SFDVKD. The CDR3 has 15 residues. The DNA for the CDR3 is TGTGCCACCAGTGATTTGAGGGGATCTCAAGAGACCCAGTACTTC. Amino acid sequence: CATSDLRGSQETQYF.

There are a few counts of this clonotype. The chain recombines TRBV20-1 with TRBJ1-1; 8 positions match TRBD1. This CDR3 has 15 amino acids. The germline V gene has CDR1 DFQATT and CDR2 SNEGSKA (reference sequence). The V segment lost 5 bases and the J segment 3 bases; nucleotides outside the gene matches: 11. CDR3 sequence reads: CSACPTGEGYTEAFF. The CDR3 region has the DNA TGCAGTGCTTGCCCGACAGGGGAAGGGTACACTGAAGCTTTCTTT.

This clonotype was counted at least ten times. The chain recombines TRBV7-2 with TRBJ2-5; TRBD2 matches at 12 bases. V lost 6 bases, J lost 2 bases, and 7 bases stayed unmatched. CDR3 length: 16 amino acids. CDR1 is SGHTA, CDR2 FQGNSA, per germline. In DNA, the CDR3 is TGTGCCAGCAGATTAAGAGGACTAGCGGGACAAGAGACCCAGTACTTC. Amino acid sequence: CASRLRGLAGQETQYF.

This clonotype was observed at least ten times. The chain joins TRBV6-5 to TRBJ1-6; D unclear. Germline-derived CDR1 and CDR2 are MNHEY and SVGAGI. Between the trimmed V and J ends, which lost 6 bases and 7 bases, there was a span of 10 bases. The CDR3 runs 13 residues. CDR3: CASSLRKNSPLHF. DNA for the CDR3: TGTGCCAGCAGCCTAAGAAAGAATTCACCCCTCCACTTT.

This clonotype was observed a few times. V usage is TRBV6-2 or TRBV6-3 and J usage is TRBJ2-2, with TRBD1 matching 9 bases. Germline V gene lookup returns CDR1 MNHEY and CDR2 SVGEGT. The V gene end was trimmed by 3 bases and the J gene end by 0 bases; junction bases not matched to a gene: 8. The CDR3 has 18 residues. The CDR3 DNA sequence: TGTGCCAGCAGTTATGACCGGGACAGGGAAGCGAACACCGGGGAGCTGTTTTTT. Translated: CASSYDRDREANTGELFF.

This clonotype came up a few times. The rearrangement links TRBV9 to TRBJ2-3, with 7 bases matching TRBD2. The CDR3 totals 14 residues. Germline loops: CDR1 SGDLS, CDR2 YYNGEE. The V segment lost 3 bases and the J segment 3 bases; nucleotides outside the gene matches: 4. In nucleotides, the CDR3 is TGTGCCAGCAGCGGGGGAGGGATAACAGATACGCAGTATTTT. Protein sequence: CASSGGGITDTQYF.

This chain links TRBV5-1 with TRBJ2-5, with TRBD2 identical over 12 bases. Germline V CDR1 and CDR2: SGHRS, YFSETQ. The CDR3 has 15 amino acids. Germline trimming cut 0 bases from V and 11 bases from J; bases unmatched to any gene: 8. The CDR3 nucleotides read TGCGCCAGCAGCTTGGTACTAGCGGGGGGCAATGAGCAGTACTTC. It encodes CASSLVLAGGNEQYF.

This clonotype was observed at least ten times. This chain connects TRBV6-2 or TRBV6-3 to TRBJ1-5; TRBD1 agrees at 7 bases. The CDR3 has 17 residues. Unmatched junction bases numbered 12, after V lost 4 bases and J lost 3 bases. Per the germline V gene, CDR1 is MNHEY and CDR2 is SVGEGT. The CDR3 region is CASSWDSSQGTNQPQHF. CDR3 sequence (DNA): TGTGCCAGCAGTTGGGACAGTTCCCAGGGTACCAATCAGCCCCAGCATTTT.